This is a list of T cell receptor beta chains from one sample in a study of shared clonotypes between healthy human individuals. TCRdb's copy holds only in-frame clones and misses some; the assay was immunoSEQ multiplex PCR. Here the sample spans fewer than 1.6 million clones, just under 99% being singletons. Source material: naive CD4+ T cells sorted from blood. These receptors all come from a young man in good health. CDR3s include the opening cysteine and the closing phenylalanine or tryptophan. The D gene is left open where the match is weak. Size tells how often a clone was seen (once, few, many) or the class of an expanded clone, and some rows leave it out.

NA	TRBV11-2	TRBJ1-5	15	NA	CASSPGQLANQPQHF	TGTGCCAGCAGCCCCGGGCAGCTGGCCAATCAGCCCCAGCATTTT
NA	TRBV5-8	TRBJ2-6	15	NA	CASSLVQAGANVLTF	TGTGCCAGCAGCTTGGTCCAGGCTGGGGCCAACGTCCTGACTTTC
NA	TRBV18	TRBJ1-5	18	NA	CASSRQTGSMVGNQPQHF	TGTGCCAGCTCACGACAGACAGGCTCTATGGTTGGGAATCAGCCCCAGCATTTT
TRBD1	TRBV19	TRBJ2-3	16	NA	CASSPGTEGSTDTQYF	TGTGCCAGTAGTCCCGGGACAGAGGGGAGCACAGATACGCAGTATTTT
NA	TRBV5-5	TRBJ1-2	15	NA	CASSALTAAVGGYTF	TGTGCCAGCAGCGCGCTGACGGCGGCGGTAGGGGGCTACACCTTC
NA	TRBV5-6	TRBJ2-1	16	NA	CASSSRMGFTYNEQFF	TGTGCCAGCAGCTCGAGAATGGGTTTTACCTACAATGAGCAGTTCTTC
NA	TRBV7-8	TRBJ2-1	15	NA	CASSLAIASYNEQFF	TGTGCCAGCAGCTTAGCAATCGCCTCCTACAATGAGCAGTTCTTC
TRBD1	TRBV11-2	TRBJ2-5	15	NA	CASSPGTGGQETQYF	TGTGCCAGCAGCCCCGGGACAGGAGGTCAAGAGACCCAGTACTTC
NA	TRBV5-1	TRBJ2-2	15	NA	CASSSGPSGTGELFF	TGCGCCAGCAGCTCGGGACCGTCCGGCACCGGGGAGCTGTTTTTT
NA	TRBV4-3	TRBJ2-3	18	NA	CASSQEIPGLTTHHTQYF	TGCGCCAGCAGCCAAGAAATTCCCGGACTTACAACACACCATACGCAGTATTTT
NA	TRBV5-4	TRBJ2-5	15	NA	CASSSQTTGYETQYF	TGTGCCAGCAGCTCCCAAACTACAGGGTATGAGACCCAGTACTTC
TRBD2	TRBV30	TRBJ2-7	15	NA	CAWSGGLAGGSEQYF	TGTGCCTGGAGTGGGGGGCTAGCGGGAGGGTCTGAGCAGTACTTC
TRBD1	TRBV5-8	TRBJ2-2	15	NA	CASSLVGTGTGELFF	TGTGCCAGCAGCTTGGTGGGGACAGGTACCGGGGAGCTGTTTTTT
TRBD2	TRBV19	TRBJ2-7	14	NA	CASSLLAGVNEQYF	TGTGCCAGTAGTTTACTAGCGGGAGTAAACGAGCAGTACTTC
NA	TRBV6-6	TRBJ1-1	15	NA	CATGTPRGLTTEAFF	TGTGCCACCGGGACCCCCCGAGGATTGACCACTGAAGCTTTCTTT
TRBD2	TRBV9	TRBJ2-5	15	NA	CASSPGTSSSETQYF	TGTGCCAGCAGTCCGGGGACTAGCAGTTCGGAGACCCAGTACTTC
NA	TRBV9	TRBJ1-5	14	NA	CASSVEASVQPQHF	TGTGCCAGCAGCGTAGAGGCCTCTGTCCAGCCCCAGCATTTT
NA	TRBV28	TRBJ2-7	15	NA	CASSFPGQPPYEQYF	TGTGCCAGCAGTTTCCCCGGACAGCCCCCCTACGAGCAGTACTTC
TRBD1	TRBV2	TRBJ2-5	13	NA	CASLQGAAQTQYF	TGTGCCAGCCTGCAGGGGGCCGCTCAGACCCAGTACTTC
NA	TRBV23-1	TRBJ2-5	13	NA	CASSQRGAETQYF	TGCGCCAGCAGTCAGCGGGGTGCAGAGACCCAGTACTTC
TRBD2	TRBV27	TRBJ2-7	15	NA	CASSSIAGGAYEQYF	TGTGCCAGCAGTTCCATAGCGGGAGGTGCGTACGAGCAGTACTTC
TRBD1	TRBV2	TRBJ2-7	14	NA	CASSAGQGGYEQYF	TGTGCCAGCAGTGCGGGACAGGGCGGCTACGAGCAGTACTTC
NA	TRBV6-1	TRBJ1-5	14	NA	CASSQTPSNQPQHF	TGTGCCAGCAGTCAAACACCTAGCAATCAGCCCCAGCATTTT
TRBD2	TRBV28	TRBJ2-5	15	NA	CASSIRLASKETQYF	TGTGCCAGCAGTATTAGACTAGCCTCAAAAGAGACCCAGTACTTC
NA	TRBV2	TRBJ2-5	13	NA	CASSEDLKETQYF	TGTGCCAGCAGTGAGGACTTAAAAGAGACCCAGTACTTC
NA	TRBV7-6	TRBJ2-1	14	NA	CASSLGGRFDEQFF	TGTGCCAGCAGCTTAGGAGGCAGGTTCGATGAGCAGTTCTTC
NA	TRBV4-3	TRBJ2-7	14	NA	CASSQERASYEQYF	TGCGCCAGCAGCCAAGAGCGGGCCTCCTACGAGCAGTACTTC
NA	TRBV27	TRBJ1-2	13	NA	CASKLEGRGGYTF	TGTGCCAGCAAACTAGAGGGGAGAGGTGGCTACACCTTC
NA	TRBV4-1	TRBJ1-2	14	NA	CASSQPSTRQGYTF	TGCGCCAGCAGCCAACCATCTACCCGGCAGGGCTACACCTTC
TRBD2	TRBV28	TRBJ2-1	14	NA	CASSGLAGAGEQFF	TGTGCCAGCAGTGGACTAGCGGGAGCCGGTGAGCAGTTCTTC
NA	TRBV30	TRBJ1-2	10	NA	CAWKHVGYTF	TGTGCCTGGAAACACGTGGGCTACACCTTC
NA	TRBV5-1	TRBJ1-1	14	NA	CASSRDGLNTEAFF	TGCGCCAGCAGCCGGGACGGACTGAACACTGAAGCTTTCTTT
TRBD2	TRBV28	TRBJ2-6	19	NA	CASRLRLAGTSSGANVLTF	TGTGCCAGCAGACTACGACTAGCGGGAACTAGCTCTGGGGCCAACGTCCTGACTTTC
NA	TRBV5-1	TRBJ2-2	14	once	CASSLDALGGELFF	TGCGCCAGCAGCTTGGACGCATTGGGCGGGGAGCTGTTTTTT
TRBD2	TRBV7-9	TRBJ2-5	18	once	CASAVGGLAGAGGETQYF	TGTGCCAGCGCAGTCGGGGGACTAGCGGGAGCGGGAGGAGAGACCCAGTACTTC
NA	TRBV25-1	TRBJ1-2	11	NA	CASSGAGSYTF	TGTGCCAGCAGTGGCGCGGGCAGCTACACCTTC
NA	TRBV18	TRBJ1-4	16	NA	CASSRANRATNEKLFF	TGTGCCAGCTCACGCGCCAACAGGGCAACTAATGAAAAACTGTTTTTT
TRBD2	TRBV7-2	TRBJ2-1	11	once	CASSLTSVWFF	TGTGCCAGCAGCTTAACTAGCGTTTGGTTCTTC
NA	TRBV4-3	TRBJ2-5	16	NA	CASSQEGRGVQETQYF	TGCGCCAGCAGCCAAGAAGGCAGGGGAGTTCAAGAGACCCAGTACTTC
TRBD2	TRBV5-1	TRBJ2-5	15	NA	CASSLELAGLETQYF	TGCGCCAGCAGCTTGGAGCTAGCGGGACTTGAGACCCAGTACTTC
NA	TRBV9	TRBJ2-5	14	NA	CASSVEGLGETQYF	TGTGCCAGCAGCGTAGAAGGCTTGGGGGAGACCCAGTACTTC
TRBD2	TRBV5-5	TRBJ2-1	15	NA	CASSFWASGYNEQFF	TGTGCCAGCAGCTTTTGGGCTAGCGGGTACAATGAGCAGTTCTTC
NA	TRBV27	TRBJ1-3	19	NA	CASSLFSNNQGLSGNTIYF	TGTGCCAGCAGTTTATTCTCCAATAATCAGGGACTCTCTGGAAACACCATATATTTT
TRBD2	TRBV28	TRBJ2-5	15	NA	CASSLLAGGGETQYF	TGTGCCAGCAGTTTGCTAGCGGGAGGTGGAGAGACCCAGTACTTC
NA	TRBV5-4	TRBJ1-2	13	NA	CASSFYGAGGYTF	TGTGCCAGCAGCTTCTACGGGGCCGGTGGCTACACCTTC
TRBD1	TRBV2	TRBJ1-5	15	NA	CASSEVAGGSQPQHF	TGTGCCAGCAGTGAAGTGGCAGGGGGCAGCCAGCCCCAGCATTTT
TRBD2	TRBV28	TRBJ2-3	16	NA	CASSFNLAGGTDTQYF	TGTGCCAGCAGTTTTAATTTGGCGGGAGGTACAGATACGCAGTATTTT
NA	TRBV4-1	TRBJ2-1	18	NA	CASSQAWDRFSSYNEQFF	TGCGCCAGCAGCCAAGCTTGGGACCGATTTAGCTCCTACAATGAGCAGTTCTTC
NA	TRBV9	TRBJ1-4	17	NA	CASSVGGRGRSNEKLFF	TGTGCCAGCAGCGTAGGGGGAAGGGGACGGAGCAATGAAAAACTGTTTTTT
NA	TRBV7-2	TRBJ2-7	13	NA	CASSSPGRNEQYF	TGTGCCAGCAGCTCGCCAGGGAGGAACGAGCAGTACTTC
TRBD1	TRBV5-6	TRBJ2-7	14	once	CASSLDGQGYEQYF	TGTGCCAGCAGCTTGGACGGACAGGGATACGAGCAGTACTTC